The 2 T cell receptor beta chains presented below share a single source sample, sequenced in a study of tumor-infiltrating lymphocytes in primary liver carcinoma. The input was around 500 ng total RNA; TCR beta cDNA was made from it with a constant-region primer. Sequencing libraries for TCR beta derived from three nested multiplex PCR rounds that used slightly modified ARM-PCR. Rounds one and two of PCR, each of about 10 cycles, were primed with TRBV1-TRBV30 forward primers and a C-beta reverse primer. One entry per CDR3 protein, called by TCRdb with MiXCR from the multiplex PCR reads. Among 35,000 to 40,000 distinct CDR3 sequences listed, around 75% were seen once. The source material, about 17-31 mg of unsorted bulk tissue, was used to co-extract RNA and DNA. The material sequenced was tumor-adjacent normal liver tissue. The origin of the receptors is a man aged 35 to 55 with primary liver carcinoma and hepatitis B virus infection.

In its sample, this clonotype was seen many times. The chain carries TRBV29-1 and TRBJ2-1; D is undetermined. The CDR3 is made up of 14 amino acids. Trimming left V 5 bases short and J 0 bases short, with 11 bases between. The germline V gene encodes CDR1 SQVTM and CDR2 ANQGSEA. The CDR3 bases are TGCAGCGTTCGACTGAGGAGCTCCTACAATGAGCAGTTCTTC. It translates to CSVRLRSSYNEQFF.

This chain links TRBV29-1 with TRBJ2-7; D may be TRBD1 or TRBD2 (7 bases each). Germline-derived CDR1 and CDR2 are SQVTM and ANQGSEA. The CDR3 contains 13 residues. Trimming stripped 6 bases from V and 12 bases from J, with 24 bases between. The CDR3 DNA reads TGCAGCGTGGAAACTGACAGGGACTACGAACTGTACTTC. Translating it yields CSVETDRDYELYF.